This entry concerns a single TCR beta chain. The data originate from a study of sequential checkpoint blockade in melanoma. Overall study context: First-line arms were nivolumab then ipilimumab, or the reverse, randomized 1:1.

Treatment given: randomized to nivolumab then ipilimumab (arm A) or the reverse (arm B). Looked up from germline, CDR1 is SQVTM and CDR2 is ANQGSEA. This CDR3 spans 11 amino acids. V was pared by 4 bases and J by 4 bases, with 4 bases between. The protocol was immunoSEQ multiplex PCR, while the TCRdb copy is restricted to in-frame clones and leaves out a portion. This table has 20,000 to 25,000 clones, roughly four fifths appearing once. This clonotype originated in a human donor with melanoma. The V gene is TRBV29-1, the J gene TRBJ2-2; no clear D. The input for sequencing was CD8+ T cells sorted from blood (inferred from file names), taken from a patient given nivolumab and ipilimumab in sequence. CDR3: CSVGSTGELFF. CDR3 nucleotide sequence: TGCAGCGTTGGGAGCACCGGGGAGCTGTTTTTT.